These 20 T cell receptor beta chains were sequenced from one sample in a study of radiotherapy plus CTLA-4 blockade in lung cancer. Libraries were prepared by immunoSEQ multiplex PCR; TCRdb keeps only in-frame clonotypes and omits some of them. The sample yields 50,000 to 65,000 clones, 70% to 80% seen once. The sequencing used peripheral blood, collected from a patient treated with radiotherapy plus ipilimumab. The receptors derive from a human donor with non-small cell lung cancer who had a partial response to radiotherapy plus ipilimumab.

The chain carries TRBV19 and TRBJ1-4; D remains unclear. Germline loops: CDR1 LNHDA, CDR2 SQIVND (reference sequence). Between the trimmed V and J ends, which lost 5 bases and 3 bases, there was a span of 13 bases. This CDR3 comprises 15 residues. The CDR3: CASSGSDLPNEKLFF. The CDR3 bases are TGTGCCAGTAGTGGCTCGGACTTACCTAATGAAAAACTGTTTTTT.

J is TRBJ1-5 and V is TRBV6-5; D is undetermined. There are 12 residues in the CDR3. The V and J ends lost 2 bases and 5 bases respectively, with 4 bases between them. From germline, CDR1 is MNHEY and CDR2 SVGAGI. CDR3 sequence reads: CASSYPYQPQHF. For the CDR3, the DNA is TGTGCCAGCAGTTACCCCTATCAGCCCCAGCATTTT.

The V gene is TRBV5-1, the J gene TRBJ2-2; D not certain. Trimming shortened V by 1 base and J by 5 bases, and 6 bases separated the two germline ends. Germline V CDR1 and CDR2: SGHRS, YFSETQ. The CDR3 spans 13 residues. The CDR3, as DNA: TGCGCCAGCAGCTTGCCCTTAACCGGGGAGCTGTTTTTT. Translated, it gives CASSLPLTGELFF.

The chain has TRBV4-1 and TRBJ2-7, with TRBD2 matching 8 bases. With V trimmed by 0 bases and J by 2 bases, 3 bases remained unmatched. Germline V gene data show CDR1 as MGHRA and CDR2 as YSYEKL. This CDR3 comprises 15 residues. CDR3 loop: CASSQEGGGTYEQYF. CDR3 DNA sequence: TGCGCCAGCAGCCAAGAGGGCGGGGGGACCTACGAGCAGTACTTC.

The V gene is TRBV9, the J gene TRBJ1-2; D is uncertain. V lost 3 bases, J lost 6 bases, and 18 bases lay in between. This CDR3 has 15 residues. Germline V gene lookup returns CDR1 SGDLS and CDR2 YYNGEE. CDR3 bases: TGTGCCAGCAGCGGAAGGCAGTCGGGGAACCATGGCTACACCTTC. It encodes CASSGRQSGNHGYTF. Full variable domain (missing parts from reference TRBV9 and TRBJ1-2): DSGVTQTPKHLITATGQRVTLRCSPRSGDLSVYWYQQSLDQGLQFLIQYYNGEERAKGNILERFSAQQFPDLHSELNLSSLELGDSALYFCASSGRQSGNHGYTFGSGTRLTVV.

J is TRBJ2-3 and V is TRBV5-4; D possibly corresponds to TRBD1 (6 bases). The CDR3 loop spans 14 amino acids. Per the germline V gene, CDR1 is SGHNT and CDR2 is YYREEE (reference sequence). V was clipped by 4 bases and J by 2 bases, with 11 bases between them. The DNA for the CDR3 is TGTGCCAGCAGCCGAAGACAGGCCACAGATACGCAGTATTTT. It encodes CASSRRQATDTQYF.

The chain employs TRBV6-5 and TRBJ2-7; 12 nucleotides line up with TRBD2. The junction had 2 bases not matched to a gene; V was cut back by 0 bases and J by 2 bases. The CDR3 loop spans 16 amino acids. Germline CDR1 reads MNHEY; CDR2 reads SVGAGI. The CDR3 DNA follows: TGTGCCAGCAGTTACTCGACTAGCGGGGGTACCTACGAGCAGTACTTC. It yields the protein CASSYSTSGGTYEQYF.

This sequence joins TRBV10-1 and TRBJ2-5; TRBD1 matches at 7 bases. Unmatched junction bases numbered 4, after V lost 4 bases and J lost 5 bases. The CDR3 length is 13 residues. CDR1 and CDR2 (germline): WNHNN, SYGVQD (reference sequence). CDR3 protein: CASSARGLETQYF. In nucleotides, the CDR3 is TGCGCCAGCAGTGCAAGGGGGCTTGAGACCCAGTACTTC.

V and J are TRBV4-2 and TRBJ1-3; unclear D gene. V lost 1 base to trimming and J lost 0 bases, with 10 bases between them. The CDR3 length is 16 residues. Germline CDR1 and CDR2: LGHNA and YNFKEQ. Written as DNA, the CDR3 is TGTGCCAGCAGCCAAGTTGGAGGCCCCTCTGGAAACACCATATATTTT. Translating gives CASSQVGGPSGNTIYF.

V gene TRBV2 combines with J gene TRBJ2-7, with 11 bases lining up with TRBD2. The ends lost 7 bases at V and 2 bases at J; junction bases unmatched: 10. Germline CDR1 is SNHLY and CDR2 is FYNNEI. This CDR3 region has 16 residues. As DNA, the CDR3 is TGTGCCAGCAACGGGAGGACTAGCGGGTCTCCCTACGAGCAGTACTTC. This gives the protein CASNGRTSGSPYEQYF.

The CDR3 is CASSIEPDRESPQHF. In DNA form, the CDR3 reads TGTGCCAGTAGTATAGAACCGGACAGGGAATCGCCCCAGCATTTT. The chain employs TRBV19 and TRBJ1-5; 8 positions agree with TRBD1. This CDR3 is built from 15 residues. V shed 0 bases, J shed 9 bases, and the junction held 7 bases outside the gene matches. Germline CDR1 is LNHDA and CDR2 is SQIVND (reference sequence).

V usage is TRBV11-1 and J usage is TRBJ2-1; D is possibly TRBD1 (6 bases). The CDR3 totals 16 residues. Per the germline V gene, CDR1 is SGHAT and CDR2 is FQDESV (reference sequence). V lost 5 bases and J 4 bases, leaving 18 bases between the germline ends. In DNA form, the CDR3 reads TGTGCCAGCAGCCTACGCGCTGGGGGCGGATACAATGAGCAGTTCTTC. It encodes CASSLRAGGGYNEQFF.

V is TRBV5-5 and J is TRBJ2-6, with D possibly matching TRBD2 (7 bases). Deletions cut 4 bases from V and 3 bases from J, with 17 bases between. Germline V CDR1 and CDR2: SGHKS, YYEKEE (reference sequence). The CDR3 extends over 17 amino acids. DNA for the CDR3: TGTGCCAGCAGCCCGTGGGGGGGCCCCGTTGGGGCCAACGTCCTGACTTTC. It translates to CASSPWGGPVGANVLTF.

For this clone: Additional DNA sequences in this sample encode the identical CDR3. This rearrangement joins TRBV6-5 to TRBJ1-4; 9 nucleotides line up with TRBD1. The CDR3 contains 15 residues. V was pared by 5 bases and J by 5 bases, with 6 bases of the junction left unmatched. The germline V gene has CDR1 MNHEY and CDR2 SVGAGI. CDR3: CASSRTGTGNEKLFF. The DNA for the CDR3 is TGTGCCAGCAGTCGCACCGGGACAGGGAATGAAAAACTGTTTTTT.

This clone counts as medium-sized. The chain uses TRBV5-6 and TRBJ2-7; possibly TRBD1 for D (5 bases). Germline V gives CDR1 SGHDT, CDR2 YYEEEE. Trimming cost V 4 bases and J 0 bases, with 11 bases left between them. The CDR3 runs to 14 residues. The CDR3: CASSLGHLSYEQYF. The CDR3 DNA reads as TGTGCCAGCAGCCTAGGACACCTCTCCTACGAGCAGTACTTC.

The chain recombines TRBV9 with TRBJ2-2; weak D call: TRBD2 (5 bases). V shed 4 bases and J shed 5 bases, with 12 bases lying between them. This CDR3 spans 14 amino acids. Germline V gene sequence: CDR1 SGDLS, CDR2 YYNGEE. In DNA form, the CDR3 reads TGTGCCAGCAGCATGACGACGGGGACCGGGGAGCTGTTTTTT. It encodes CASSMTTGTGELFF.

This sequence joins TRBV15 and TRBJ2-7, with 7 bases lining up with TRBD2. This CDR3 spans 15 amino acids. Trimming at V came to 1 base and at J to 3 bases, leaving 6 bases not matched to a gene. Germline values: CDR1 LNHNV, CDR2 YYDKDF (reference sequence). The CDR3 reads CATSRAGGRSYEQYF. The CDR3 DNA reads TGTGCCACCAGCAGAGCCGGGGGGAGAAGCTACGAGCAGTACTTC.

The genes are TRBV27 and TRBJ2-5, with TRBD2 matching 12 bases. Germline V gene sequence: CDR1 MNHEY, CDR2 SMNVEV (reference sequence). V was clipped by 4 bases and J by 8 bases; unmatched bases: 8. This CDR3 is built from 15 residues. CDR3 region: CASSSGLAGSTTQYF. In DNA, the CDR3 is TGTGCCAGCAGTTCTGGACTAGCGGGGTCGACAACCCAGTACTTC.

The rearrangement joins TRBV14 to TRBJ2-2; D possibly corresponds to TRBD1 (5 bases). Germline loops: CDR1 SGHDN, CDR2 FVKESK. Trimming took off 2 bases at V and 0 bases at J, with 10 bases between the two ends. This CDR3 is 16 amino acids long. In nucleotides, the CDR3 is TGTGCCAGCAGCCAATCACCAGGGTCGAACACCGGGGAGCTGTTTTTT. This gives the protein CASSQSPGSNTGELFF.

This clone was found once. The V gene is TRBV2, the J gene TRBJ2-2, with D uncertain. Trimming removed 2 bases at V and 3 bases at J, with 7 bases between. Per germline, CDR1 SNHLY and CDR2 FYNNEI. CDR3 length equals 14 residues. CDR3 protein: CASSEHSDTGELFF. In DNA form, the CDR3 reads TGTGCCAGCAGTGAACACTCGGACACCGGGGAGCTGTTTTTT.